Each of the 13 T cell receptor beta chains below was sequenced from the same sample in a study of blood T cell repertoires in COVID-19. Using immunoSEQ multiplex PCR, the repertoire was profiled, and TCRdb retains in-frame clones only, with some absent. The sample lists a few hundred thousand clones, 88% occurring once. Sequenced sample: PBMCs or T cells enriched from blood (not recorded which). These receptor sequences come from a woman aged 50 to 60 who had recovered from COVID-19.

The rearrangement links TRBV19 to TRBJ2-3, with 9 bases fitting TRBD2. CDR1 and CDR2 (germline): LNHDA, SQIVND (reference sequence). The CDR3 totals 17 residues. J lost 0 bases, V lost 3 bases, and 7 bases had no gene match. CDR3 sequence (DNA): TGTGCCAGTAGTATCGGCACTAGCGGGTCTAGCACAGATACGCAGTATTTT. As protein: CASSIGTSGSSTDTQYF. Filled out from reference TRBV19 and TRBJ2-3, the complete variable domain reads DGGITQSPKYLFRKEGQNVTLSCEQNLNHDAMYWYRQDPGQGLRLIYYSQIVNDFQKGDIAEGYSVSREKKESFPLTVTSAQKNPTAFYLCASSIGTSGSSTDTQYFGPGTRLTVL.

The J gene is TRBJ2-1, the V gene TRBV19, with 9 bases identical to TRBD1. The CDR3 consists of 16 residues. Trimming cost V 6 bases and J 8 bases; bases outside gene matches: 14. Looked up from germline, CDR1 is LNHDA and CDR2 is SQIVND (reference sequence). CDR3: CASRRLQGALIDEQFF. The CDR3 DNA follows: TGTGCCAGTAGGCGATTACAGGGGGCGCTAATCGATGAGCAGTTCTTC.

The chain is built from TRBV9 and TRBJ1-2; TRBD1 might be the D (6 bases). Germline assignment: CDR1 SGDLS and CDR2 YYNGEE. CDR3 length: 15 residues. Trimming cost V 3 bases and J 6 bases, with 18 bases left between them. Here the CDR3 reads CASSDNLQGAHGYTF. The CDR3 DNA is TGTGCCAGCAGCGACAACTTACAGGGTGCCCATGGCTACACCTTC.

This chain uses TRBV28 with TRBJ2-1, with TRBD1 as a possible D gene (8 bases). Germline values: CDR1 MDHEN, CDR2 SYDVKM. Trimming shortened V by 3 bases and J by 4 bases, and 16 bases separated the two germline ends. The CDR3 sequence is 16 residues long. CDR3 loop: CASSLPGQGGYNEQFF. CDR3 DNA: TGTGCCAGCAGTTTGCCTGGACAGGGAGGGTACAATGAGCAGTTCTTC.

The chain combines TRBV6-5 with TRBJ1-5; 9 bases agree with TRBD1. Germline values: CDR1 MNHEY, CDR2 SVGAGI. Trimming cost V 5 bases and J 6 bases; bases outside gene matches: 8. This CDR3 has 15 amino acids. CDR3 sequence: CASSNRDRATQPQHF. In DNA, the CDR3 is TGTGCCAGCAGTAACCGGGACAGGGCCACTCAGCCCCAGCATTTT.

The rearrangement links TRBV6-1 to TRBJ2-1, with unresolved D. Germline-derived CDR1 and CDR2 are MNHNS and SASEGT. The CDR3 extends over 16 amino acids. Trimming pared 1 base from V and 8 bases from J, leaving 18 bases between. DNA of the CDR3: TGTGCCAGCAGTGAAGACACCCGACCAGTTCAGGATGAGCAGTTCTTC. Its translation is CASSEDTRPVQDEQFF.

This rearrangement joins TRBV27 to TRBJ1-5; tentatively, D is TRBD1 (5 bases). CDR1 and CDR2 from the germline V gene are MNHEY and SMNVEV (reference sequence). Trimming shortened V by 5 bases and J by 6 bases, and 14 bases separated the two germline ends. This CDR3 spans 14 amino acids. The CDR3 region has the DNA TGTGCCAGCAGTCCAGGACCGGGGGGTCAGCCCCAGCATTTT. It encodes CASSPGPGGQPQHF.

About this clone itself: Other DNA sequences of this sample code for an identical CDR3. The chain employs TRBV7-2 and TRBJ1-4; D is uncertain. CDR3 length equals 16 residues. CDR1 is SGHTA, CDR2 FQGNSA, per germline. Trimming stripped 0 bases from V and 3 bases from J, with 11 bases between. CDR3 coding DNA: TGTGCCAGCAGCTTAGCGCAAGGAGCAGCTAATGAAAAACTGTTTTTT. It translates to CASSLAQGAANEKLFF.

This clone appeared a single time. The rearrangement joins TRBV7-3 to TRBJ2-1; TRBD2 might be the D (7 bases). There are 17 residues in the CDR3. Trimming shortened V by 5 bases and J by 0 bases, and 17 bases separated the two germline ends. The germline V gene has CDR1 SGHTA and CDR2 FQGTGA. The CDR3 protein is CASSQRGGESSYNEQFF. As DNA, the CDR3 is TGTGCCAGCAGCCAGCGCGGGGGCGAGAGCTCCTACAATGAGCAGTTCTTC.

V is TRBV11-1 and J is TRBJ1-2, with D perhaps TRBD1 (5 bases). CDR3 length: 15 amino acids. V lost 1 base, J lost 5 bases, and 14 bases lay in between. Germline V CDR1 and CDR2: SGHAT, FQDESV (reference sequence). The CDR3 nucleotides read TGTGCCAGCAGCTTAGGGACACGAGAGTCATATGGCTACACCTTC. Its protein product is CASSLGTRESYGYTF.

This clone was observed a few times. The V and J genes are TRBV3-1 (or the pseudogene TRBV3-2) and TRBJ1-1; no clear D. Germline V gives CDR1 LGHDT, CDR2 YNNKEL (reference sequence). V was pared by 0 bases and J by 4 bases, with 21 bases between. The CDR3 is 18 residues long. DNA for the CDR3: TGTGCCAGCAGCCAAGATCGGGGTCAGCGTGGGCGAGGCACTGAAGCTTTCTTT. Amino acid sequence: CASSQDRGQRGRGTEAFF.

The chain is built from TRBV3-1 (or the pseudogene TRBV3-2) and TRBJ2-1; no definite D call. Trimming left V 0 bases short and J 1 base short, with 7 bases between. CDR1 is LGHDT, CDR2 YNNKEL, per germline (reference sequence). The CDR3 is 15 amino acids. CDR3 in DNA: TGTGCCAGCAGCCAAGAGAGGCAGTCCTACAATGAGCAGTTCTTC. Translating it yields CASSQERQSYNEQFF.

V gene TRBV7-9 combines with J gene TRBJ2-1, with 9 bases lining up with TRBD1. The V gene's germline CDR1 is SEHNR and CDR2 FQNEAQ (reference sequence). With V trimmed by 5 bases and J by 9 bases, 11 bases remained unmatched. The CDR3 totals 15 residues. This chain's CDR3 is CASSRSRTGVIEQFF. The CDR3, as DNA: TGTGCCAGCAGCCGATCTAGGACAGGGGTGATTGAGCAGTTCTTC. Full variable domain (outside the CDR3, taken from reference TRBV7-9 and TRBJ2-1): DTGVSQNPRHKITKRGQNVTFRCDPISEHNRLYWYRQTLGQGPEFLTYFQNEAQLEKSRLLSDRFSAERPKGSFSTLEIQRTEQGDSAMYLCASSRSRTGVIEQFFGPGTRLTVL.